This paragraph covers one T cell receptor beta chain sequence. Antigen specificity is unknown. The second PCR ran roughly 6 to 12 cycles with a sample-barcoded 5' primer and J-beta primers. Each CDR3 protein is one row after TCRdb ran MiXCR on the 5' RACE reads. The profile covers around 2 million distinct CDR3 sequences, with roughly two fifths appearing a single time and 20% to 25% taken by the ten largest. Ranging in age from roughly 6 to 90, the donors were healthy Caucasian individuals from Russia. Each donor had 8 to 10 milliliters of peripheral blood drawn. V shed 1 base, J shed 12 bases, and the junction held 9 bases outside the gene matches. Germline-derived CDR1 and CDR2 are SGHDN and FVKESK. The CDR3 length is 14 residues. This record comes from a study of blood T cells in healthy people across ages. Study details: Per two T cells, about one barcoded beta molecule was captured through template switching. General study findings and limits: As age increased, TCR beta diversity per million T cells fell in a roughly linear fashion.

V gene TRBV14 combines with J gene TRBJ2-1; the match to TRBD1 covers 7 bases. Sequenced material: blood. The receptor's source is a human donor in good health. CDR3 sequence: CASSQVIGSGGQFF. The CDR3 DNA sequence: TGTGCCAGCAGCCAAGTTATTGGGTCAGGGGGGCAGTTCTTC.